These T cell receptor beta chains were read from a single sample in a study of blood T cell repertoires in COVID-19. The method was immunoSEQ multiplex PCR; TCRdb's version includes in-frame clones alone and lacks a portion of them. The sample lists about 400,000 clones, around 86% occurring once. Sequencing input: peripheral blood. These TCRs come from a human donor in a cohort sampled during active COVID-19. CDR3s include the opening cysteine and the closing phenylalanine or tryptophan. D genes are given only for firm matches. Size tells how often a clone was seen (once, few, many) or the class of an expanded clone, and some rows leave it out.

v_gene: TRBV19
d_gene: NA
j_gene: TRBJ1-3
abundance: once
CDR3nt: TGTGCCAGTAGTATAGTAGGCGGATTCTCTGGAAACACCATATATTTT
CDR3aa: CASSIVGGFSGNTIYF

v_gene: TRBV5-1
d_gene: NA
j_gene: TRBJ1-1
abundance: NA
CDR3nt: TGCGCCAGCAGCTTGGGCCCCTCCGGGGACACTGAAGCTTTCTTT
CDR3aa: CASSLGPSGDTEAFF

v_gene: TRBV15
d_gene: NA
j_gene: TRBJ1-5
abundance: NA
CDR3nt: TGTGCCACCAGCAGGAACAGGGATTTGTGGCCCCAGCATTTT
CDR3aa: CATSRNRDLWPQHF

v_gene: TRBV9
d_gene: TRBD1
j_gene: TRBJ1-1
abundance: NA
CDR3nt: TGTGCCAGCAGCGCGACAGGGGCCGGAGACACTGAAGCTTTCTTT
CDR3aa: CASSATGAGDTEAFF

v_gene: TRBV4-1
d_gene: TRBD2
j_gene: TRBJ2-3
abundance: NA
CDR3nt: TGCGCCAGCAGCCAAGCGACTAGCGGGGCGGGTGTGCAGTATTTT
CDR3aa: CASSQATSGAGVQYF

v_gene: TRBV9
d_gene: NA
j_gene: TRBJ1-3
abundance: NA
CDR3nt: TGTGCCAGCAGCCCCGACAGACCTGGAAACACCATATATTTT
CDR3aa: CASSPDRPGNTIYF

v_gene: TRBV28
d_gene: NA
j_gene: TRBJ1-5
abundance: NA
CDR3nt: TGTGCCAGCAGTTCCTTTTTGACAAATCAGCCCCAGCATTTT
CDR3aa: CASSSFLTNQPQHF

v_gene: TRBV7-3
d_gene: NA
j_gene: TRBJ2-7
abundance: NA
CDR3nt: TGTGCCAGCAGCTTGAGTAGATCTTCGAACGAGCAGTACTTC
CDR3aa: CASSLSRSSNEQYF

v_gene: TRBV9
d_gene: TRBD2
j_gene: TRBJ2-5
abundance: NA
CDR3nt: TGTGCCAGCAGCGTACAAGGAAGGCGGGGGCAAGAGACCCAGTACTTC
CDR3aa: CASSVQGRRGQETQYF

v_gene: TRBV21-1
d_gene: NA
j_gene: TRBJ2-3
abundance: many
CDR3nt: TGTGCCAGCAGCACGAGGGGGACAGGGGTAACATATACGCAGTATTTT
CDR3aa: CASSTRGTGVTYTQYF

v_gene: TRBV12-3/TRBV12-4
d_gene: NA
j_gene: TRBJ1-5
abundance: NA
CDR3nt: TGTGCCAGCAGTTTAGCCCCGAATCAGCCCCAGCATTTT
CDR3aa: CASSLAPNQPQHF

v_gene: TRBV4-1
d_gene: TRBD2
j_gene: TRBJ2-7
abundance: NA
CDR3nt: TGCGCCAGCAGCCGGGCGATTGCAGCGGGGGGGACCTACGAGCAGTACTTC
CDR3aa: CASSRAIAAGGTYEQYF

v_gene: TRBV7-3
d_gene: NA
j_gene: TRBJ1-1
abundance: NA
CDR3nt: TGTGCCAGCAGCCACACCATTTGTAAACCCGACACCTCGCGCACTGAAGCTTTCTTT
CDR3aa: CASSHTICKPDTSRTEAFF

v_gene: TRBV5-6
d_gene: NA
j_gene: TRBJ2-2
abundance: NA
CDR3nt: TGTGCCAGCATCCGAAGGGGGGGTTACACCGGGGAGCTGTTTTTT
CDR3aa: CASIRRGGYTGELFF

v_gene: TRBV2
d_gene: TRBD2
j_gene: TRBJ2-2
abundance: NA
CDR3nt: TGTGCCAGCAACGACGGGGGGTTGAACACCGGGGAGCTGTTTTTT
CDR3aa: CASNDGGLNTGELFF

v_gene: TRBV6-6
d_gene: NA
j_gene: TRBJ1-4
abundance: NA
CDR3nt: TGTGCCAGCAGTTACTCGAGGAGGGAAAATGAAAAACTGTTTTTT
CDR3aa: CASSYSRRENEKLFF

v_gene: TRBV28
d_gene: NA
j_gene: TRBJ1-1
abundance: NA
CDR3nt: TGTGCCAGCAGTTACGGGGGGGGCGACACGGAGGCTTTCTTT
CDR3aa: CASSYGGGDTEAFF

v_gene: TRBV19
d_gene: NA
j_gene: TRBJ2-7
abundance: NA
CDR3nt: TGTGCCAGTAGTTTCCGGACAACCGAACCACTCTCCTACGAGCAGTACTTC
CDR3aa: CASSFRTTEPLSYEQYF

v_gene: TRBV5-1
d_gene: TRBD1
j_gene: TRBJ1-5
abundance: NA
CDR3nt: TGCGCCAGCAGCTTGGGACAGGGTCAGCCCCAGCATTTT
CDR3aa: CASSLGQGQPQHF

v_gene: TRBV5-6
d_gene: NA
j_gene: TRBJ2-1
abundance: NA
CDR3nt: TGTGCCAGCAGCTTGGTTGGCAGCAATGAGCAGTTCTTC
CDR3aa: CASSLVGSNEQFF

v_gene: TRBV6-4
d_gene: NA
j_gene: TRBJ1-1
abundance: NA
CDR3nt: TGTGCCAGCACCCGATACCCAGGGATGAACACTGAAGCTTTCTTT
CDR3aa: CASTRYPGMNTEAFF

v_gene: TRBV5-1
d_gene: TRBD1
j_gene: TRBJ1-6
abundance: NA
CDR3nt: TGCGCCAGCAGCTTGGGGGGACAGGGGCGATCACCCCTCCACTTT
CDR3aa: CASSLGGQGRSPLHF

v_gene: TRBV11-1
d_gene: NA
j_gene: TRBJ1-2
abundance: NA
CDR3nt: TGTGCCAGCAGCTTAACGGGTGAATATGGCTACACCTTC
CDR3aa: CASSLTGEYGYTF

v_gene: TRBV9
d_gene: TRBD1
j_gene: TRBJ2-1
abundance: NA
CDR3nt: TGTGCCAGCGGTACCGGGACAGCCCCGAGTGAGCAGTTCTTC
CDR3aa: CASGTGTAPSEQFF

v_gene: TRBV3-1/TRBV3-2
d_gene: TRBD1
j_gene: TRBJ1-1
abundance: NA
CDR3nt: TGTGCCAGCAGCACCCGGGACAGGGGCTCGGAAGCTTTCTTT
CDR3aa: CASSTRDRGSEAFF

v_gene: TRBV2
d_gene: TRBD2
j_gene: TRBJ2-1
abundance: NA
CDR3nt: TGTGCCAGCAGTGCTAGCGGGGGACCCAATGAGCAGTTCTTC
CDR3aa: CASSASGGPNEQFF

v_gene: TRBV6-5
d_gene: TRBD1
j_gene: TRBJ1-2
abundance: NA
CDR3nt: TGTGCCAGCAGCCCGGGACAGGGGCGCGGTGGCTACACCTTC
CDR3aa: CASSPGQGRGGYTF

v_gene: TRBV19
d_gene: NA
j_gene: TRBJ2-7
abundance: NA
CDR3nt: TGTGCCAGTAGTGACACAGGGTACGAGCAGTACTTC
CDR3aa: CASSDTGYEQYF

v_gene: TRBV5-1
d_gene: NA
j_gene: TRBJ1-3
abundance: NA
CDR3nt: TGCGCCAGCAGCGTCGGGACAACTGGAAACACCATATATTTT
CDR3aa: CASSVGTTGNTIYF

v_gene: TRBV5-1
d_gene: TRBD1
j_gene: TRBJ1-1
abundance: NA
CDR3nt: TGCGCCAGCAGCTGGCAGGGGGAGAACACTGAAGCTTTCTTT
CDR3aa: CASSWQGENTEAFF

v_gene: TRBV30
d_gene: NA
j_gene: TRBJ1-5
abundance: once
CDR3nt: TGTGCCTGGAGTGAGGTGCAGGGTCAGCCCCAGCATTTT
CDR3aa: CAWSEVQGQPQHF

v_gene: TRBV12-3/TRBV12-4
d_gene: NA
j_gene: TRBJ1-1
abundance: NA
CDR3nt: TGTGCCAGCAGTTTCTCAGAAAACACTGAAGCTTTCTTT
CDR3aa: CASSFSENTEAFF

v_gene: TRBV7-3
d_gene: TRBD1
j_gene: TRBJ2-6
abundance: NA
CDR3nt: TGTGCCAGCAGCTTGCCGGGACAGGGTGTTCCTGGGGCCAACGTCCTGACTTTC
CDR3aa: CASSLPGQGVPGANVLTF

v_gene: TRBV27
d_gene: TRBD1
j_gene: TRBJ2-7
abundance: NA
CDR3nt: TGTGCCAGCAGTATTGACAGGGGGCGGACCTTTTACGAGCAGTACTTC
CDR3aa: CASSIDRGRTFYEQYF

v_gene: TRBV28
d_gene: TRBD1
j_gene: TRBJ1-5
abundance: NA
CDR3nt: TGTGCCAGCAGGCAACAGGGGGAGGGCAATCAGCCCCAGCATTTT
CDR3aa: CASRQQGEGNQPQHF

v_gene: TRBV28
d_gene: NA
j_gene: TRBJ2-3
abundance: NA
CDR3nt: TGTGCCAGCAGTTCCGCTAGAAAAACAGGGTCCCATACGCAGTATTTT
CDR3aa: CASSSARKTGSHTQYF

v_gene: TRBV10-1
d_gene: NA
j_gene: TRBJ2-7
abundance: NA
CDR3nt: TGCGCCAGCAGTGAGGCCTCGGGTTCCACCTACGAGCAGTACTTC
CDR3aa: CASSEASGSTYEQYF

v_gene: TRBV5-1
d_gene: TRBD2
j_gene: TRBJ2-1
abundance: NA
CDR3nt: TGCGCCAGCAGCTTCGTGGCTAGCGGGGGCAATGAGCAGTTCTTC
CDR3aa: CASSFVASGGNEQFF

v_gene: TRBV6-5
d_gene: TRBD2
j_gene: TRBJ2-1
abundance: NA
CDR3nt: TGTGCCAGCAGCCCCGGGACTACACCTTGGAATGAGCAGTTCTTC
CDR3aa: CASSPGTTPWNEQFF

v_gene: TRBV2
d_gene: TRBD1
j_gene: TRBJ2-7
abundance: NA
CDR3nt: TGTGCCAGCAGTGGCGAACTCTTGGGGGACAGGAGCTCCTACGAGCAGTACTTC
CDR3aa: CASSGELLGDRSSYEQYF

v_gene: TRBV4-2
d_gene: TRBD1
j_gene: TRBJ1-1
abundance: NA
CDR3nt: TGTGCCAGCAGCCAAGGGAACAGGGGAGTCACTGAAGCTTTCTTT
CDR3aa: CASSQGNRGVTEAFF

v_gene: TRBV27
d_gene: TRBD2
j_gene: TRBJ2-1
abundance: NA
CDR3nt: TGTGCCAGCAGTTTATCGAGGCTAGCGGGCGGAAGCTCCTACAATGAGCAGTTCTTC
CDR3aa: CASSLSRLAGGSSYNEQFF

v_gene: TRBV18
d_gene: TRBD2
j_gene: TRBJ2-7
abundance: NA
CDR3nt: TGTGCCAGCTCACCACCCCTAGCGGGGGGGCTCTACGAGCAGTACTTC
CDR3aa: CASSPPLAGGLYEQYF